This T cell receptor (beta chain) originates from a study of T cell changes during pregnancy in multiple sclerosis. Measured with immunoSEQ multiplex PCR; TCRdb has only the in-frame clones, and not every one. The table lists about 47,000 clones, just over 90% of them singletons. Germline CDR1 reads SGHAT; CDR2 reads FQNNGV. Losses at the gene ends were 5 bases for V and 2 bases for J; bases not matched to a gene: 8. This CDR3 contains 16 residues. This material consisted of peripheral blood, taken in the second trimester of pregnancy. The genes are TRBV11-2 and TRBJ1-3; 8 positions agree with TRBD1. This receptor was taken from a female donor with multiple sclerosis, enrolled in a pregnancy study. The CDR3 protein is CASSPRTGLTGNTIYF. CDR3 DNA: TGTGCCAGCAGCCCGAGGACAGGGCTGACTGGAAACACCATATATTTT.